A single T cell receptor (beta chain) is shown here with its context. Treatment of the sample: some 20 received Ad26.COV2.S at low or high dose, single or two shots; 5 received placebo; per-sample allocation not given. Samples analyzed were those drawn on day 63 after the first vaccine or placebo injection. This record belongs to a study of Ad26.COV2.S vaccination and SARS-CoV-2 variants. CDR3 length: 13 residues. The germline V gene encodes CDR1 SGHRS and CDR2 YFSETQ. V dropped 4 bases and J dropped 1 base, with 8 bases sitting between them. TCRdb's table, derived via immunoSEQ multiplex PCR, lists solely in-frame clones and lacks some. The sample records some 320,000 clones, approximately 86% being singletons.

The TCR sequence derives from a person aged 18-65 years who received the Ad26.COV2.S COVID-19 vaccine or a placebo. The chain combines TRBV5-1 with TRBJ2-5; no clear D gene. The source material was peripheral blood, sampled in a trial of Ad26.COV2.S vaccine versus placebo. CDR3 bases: TGCGCCAGCAGCAGGAGTCCCCAAGAGACCCAGTACTTC. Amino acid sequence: CASSRSPQETQYF.